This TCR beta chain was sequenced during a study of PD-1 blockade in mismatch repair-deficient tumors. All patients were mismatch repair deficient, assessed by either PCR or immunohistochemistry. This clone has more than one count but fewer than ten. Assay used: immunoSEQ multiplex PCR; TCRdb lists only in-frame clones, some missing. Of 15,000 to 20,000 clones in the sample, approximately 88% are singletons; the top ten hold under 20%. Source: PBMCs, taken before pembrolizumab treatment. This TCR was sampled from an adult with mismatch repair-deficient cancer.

CDR3 amino acids: CSVDAGNSYEQYF. The CDR3 bases are TGCAGCGTTGATGCAGGGAACTCCTACGAGCAGTACTTC. J is TRBJ2-7 and V is TRBV29-1; tentatively, D is TRBD1 (5 bases). V gave up 3 bases and J gave up 0 bases, with 9 bases separating them. In germline, CDR1 is SQVTM, CDR2 ANQGSEA. The CDR3 extends over 13 amino acids.